This TCR beta chain originates from a study of CD8+CD57+ T cells in acquired aplastic anemia. The wider study: Each DNA sample taken from sorted CD4+ and CD8+ cells came to 3 to 4 ug on average. Whole-study results and caveats: Comparison of patients with controls identified around 30 shared CD8+ CDR3 sequences. Patients and controls had CD8+ Simpson's diversity values that were not significantly distinct.

In its sample, this clonotype was seen once. Its target is unknown. Template material for TCR beta VDJ and CDR3 profiling consisted of genomic DNA. Via MiXCR, TCRdb re-called the reads, giving one row per CDR3 protein. Of around 180,000 distinct CDR3 sequences listed, 64% are singletons. The sequencing sample was made of sorted CD4+, CD8+, or CD8+CD57+ T cells (not recorded which) from PBMCs. The source of this sequence is a human donor with severe aplastic anemia or a healthy control (not recorded which).

CDR3 nucleotides: TGTGCCAGCAGCGATCGAGGCAGGGGTGATGAGCAGTTCTTC. It is translated as CASSDRGRGDEQFF. V and J are TRBV9 and TRBJ2-1; tentative D call: TRBD1 (6 bases). The CDR3 length is 14 residues. Germline assignment: CDR1 SGDLS and CDR2 YYNGEE. V lost 3 bases and J 8 bases, leaving 15 bases between the germline ends.